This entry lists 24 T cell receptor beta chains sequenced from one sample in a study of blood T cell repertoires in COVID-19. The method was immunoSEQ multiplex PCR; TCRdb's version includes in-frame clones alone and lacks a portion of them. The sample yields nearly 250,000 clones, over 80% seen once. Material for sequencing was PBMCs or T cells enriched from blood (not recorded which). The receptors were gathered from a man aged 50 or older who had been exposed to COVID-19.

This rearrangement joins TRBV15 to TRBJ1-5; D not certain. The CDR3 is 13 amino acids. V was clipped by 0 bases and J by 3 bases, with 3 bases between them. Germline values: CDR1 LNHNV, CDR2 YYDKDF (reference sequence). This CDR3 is CATSRDINQPQHF. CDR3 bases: TGTGCCACCAGCAGAGATATCAATCAGCCCCAGCATTTT.

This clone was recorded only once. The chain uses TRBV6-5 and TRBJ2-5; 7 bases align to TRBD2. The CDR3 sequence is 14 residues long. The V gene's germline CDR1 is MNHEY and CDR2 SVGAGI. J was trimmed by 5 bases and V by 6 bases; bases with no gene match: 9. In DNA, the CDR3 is TGTGCCAGCAGGACTAGCAGAGGGTCGGAGACCCAGTACTTC. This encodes CASRTSRGSETQYF.

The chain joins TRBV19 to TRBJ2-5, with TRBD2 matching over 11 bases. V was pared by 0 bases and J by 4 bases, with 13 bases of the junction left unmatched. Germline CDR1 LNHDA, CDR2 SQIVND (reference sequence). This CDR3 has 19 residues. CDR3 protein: CASSIDHSTLAGAGETQYF. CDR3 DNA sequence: TGTGCCAGTAGTATAGACCACTCCACACTAGCGGGGGCTGGAGAGACCCAGTACTTC.

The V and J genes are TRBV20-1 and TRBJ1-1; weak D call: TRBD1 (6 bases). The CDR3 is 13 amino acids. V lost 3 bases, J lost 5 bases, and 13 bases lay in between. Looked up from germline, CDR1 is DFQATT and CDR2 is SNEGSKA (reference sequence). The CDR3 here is CSASGERGTEAFF. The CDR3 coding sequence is TGCAGTGCTAGTGGAGAGAGGGGGACTGAAGCTTTCTTT.

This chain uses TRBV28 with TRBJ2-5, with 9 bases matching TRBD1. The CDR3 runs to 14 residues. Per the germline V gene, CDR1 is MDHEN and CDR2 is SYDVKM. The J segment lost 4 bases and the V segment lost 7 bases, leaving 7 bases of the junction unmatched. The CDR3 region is CASKRTGATETQYF. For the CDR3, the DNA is TGTGCCAGCAAGAGGACAGGGGCGACAGAGACCCAGTACTTC.

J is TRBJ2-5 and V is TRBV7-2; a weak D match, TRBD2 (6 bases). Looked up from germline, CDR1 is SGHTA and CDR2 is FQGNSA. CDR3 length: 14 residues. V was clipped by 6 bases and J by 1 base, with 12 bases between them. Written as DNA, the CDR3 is TGTGCCAGCAGTGGGAGGCAAGTCCAAGAGACCCAGTACTTC. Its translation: CASSGRQVQETQYF.

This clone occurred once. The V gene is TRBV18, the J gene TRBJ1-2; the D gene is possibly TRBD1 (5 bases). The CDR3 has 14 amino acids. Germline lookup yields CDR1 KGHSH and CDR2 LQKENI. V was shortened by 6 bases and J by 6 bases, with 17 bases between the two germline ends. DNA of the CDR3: TGTGCCAGCTCTCCCCTACAGGTTGGCCATGGCTACACCTTC. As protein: CASSPLQVGHGYTF.

The CDR3 is CASSQGVPGGTDTQYF. For the CDR3, the DNA is TGCGCCAGCAGCCAAGGTGTCCCGGGGGGCACAGATACGCAGTATTTT. The chain has TRBV4-1 and TRBJ2-3, with a possible D match to TRBD2 (6 bases). There are 16 residues in the CDR3. Per germline, CDR1 MGHRA and CDR2 YSYEKL. V lost 1 base to trimming and J lost 1 base, with 12 bases between them.

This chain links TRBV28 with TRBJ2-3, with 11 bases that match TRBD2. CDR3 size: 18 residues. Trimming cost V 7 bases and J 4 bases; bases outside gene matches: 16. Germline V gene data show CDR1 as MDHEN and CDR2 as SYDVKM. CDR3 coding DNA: TGTGCCAGCATCCCGAACCTTTTTAGCGGGAGGGCTTCAGATACGCAGTATTTT. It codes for CASIPNLFSGRASDTQYF.

CDR3 in amino acids: CASSRTPNFPGEKLFF. As DNA, the CDR3 is TGCGCCAGCAGCCGTACCCCTAACTTCCCGGGTGAAAAACTGTTTTTT. This chain links TRBV5-1 with TRBJ1-4; D is undetermined. The germline V gene encodes CDR1 SGHRS and CDR2 YFSETQ. V lost 4 bases, J lost 7 bases, and 20 bases lay in between. There are 16 residues in the CDR3.

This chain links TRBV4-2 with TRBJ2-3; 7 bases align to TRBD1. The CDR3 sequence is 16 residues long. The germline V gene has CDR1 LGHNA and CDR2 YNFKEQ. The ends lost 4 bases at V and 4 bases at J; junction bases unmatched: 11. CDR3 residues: CASSRADRFSADTQYF. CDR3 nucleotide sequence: TGTGCCAGCAGCCGGGCGGACAGGTTTTCAGCAGATACGCAGTATTTT.

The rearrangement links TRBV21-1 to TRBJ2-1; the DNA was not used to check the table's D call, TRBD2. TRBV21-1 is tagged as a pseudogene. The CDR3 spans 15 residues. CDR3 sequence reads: CASSKERARGNEQFF. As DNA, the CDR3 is TGTGCCAGCAGCAAAGAGAGGGCCCGCGGGAATGAGCAGTTCTTC.

The CDR3 DNA follows: TGTGCCAGCAGTTTTAGGGGGGGTCAAGGCTACACCTTC. It specifies CASSFRGGQGYTF. The chain carries TRBV28 and TRBJ1-2, with D perhaps TRBD1 (6 bases). V lost 3 bases to trimming and J lost 8 bases, with 13 bases between them. Looked up from germline, CDR1 is MDHEN and CDR2 is SYDVKM. This CDR3 comprises 13 residues.

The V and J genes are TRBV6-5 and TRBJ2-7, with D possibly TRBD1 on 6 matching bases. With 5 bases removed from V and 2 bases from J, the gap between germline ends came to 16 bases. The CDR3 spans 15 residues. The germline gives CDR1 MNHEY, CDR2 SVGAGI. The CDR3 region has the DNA TGTGCCAGCAGTCCCCGCCCGGACAGCACCTACGAGCAGTACTTC. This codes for CASSPRPDSTYEQYF.

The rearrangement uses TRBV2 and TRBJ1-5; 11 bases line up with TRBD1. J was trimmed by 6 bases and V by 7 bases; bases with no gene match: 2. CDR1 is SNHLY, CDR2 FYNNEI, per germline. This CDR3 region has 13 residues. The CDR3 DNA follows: TGTGCCAGCAAGGACAGGGGGCTTCAGCCCCAGCATTTT. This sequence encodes CASKDRGLQPQHF. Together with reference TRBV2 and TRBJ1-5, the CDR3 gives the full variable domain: EPEVTQTPSHQVTQMGQEVILRCVPISNHLYFYWYRQILGQKVEFLVSFYNNEISEKSEIFDDQFSVERPDGSNFTLKIRSTKLEDSAMYFCASKDRGLQPQHFGDGTRLSIL.

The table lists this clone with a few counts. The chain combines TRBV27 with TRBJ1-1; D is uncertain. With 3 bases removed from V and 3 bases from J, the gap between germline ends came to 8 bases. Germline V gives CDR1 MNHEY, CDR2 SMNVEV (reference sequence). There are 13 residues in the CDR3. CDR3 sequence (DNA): TGTGCCAGCAGTTTGTACCGGGACACTGAAGCTTTCTTT. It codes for CASSLYRDTEAFF.

CDR3 loop: CASSFDSGTTQHF. CDR3 bases: TGTGCCAGCAGCTTTGACAGTGGAACGACCCAGCATTTT. The gene calls are TRBV7-9 and TRBJ1-5, with TRBD1 as a possible D gene (5 bases). CDR1 is SEHNR, CDR2 FQNEAQ, per germline (reference sequence). The CDR3 is made up of 13 amino acids. The V end was cut by 3 bases, the J end by 11 bases, with 14 bases between.

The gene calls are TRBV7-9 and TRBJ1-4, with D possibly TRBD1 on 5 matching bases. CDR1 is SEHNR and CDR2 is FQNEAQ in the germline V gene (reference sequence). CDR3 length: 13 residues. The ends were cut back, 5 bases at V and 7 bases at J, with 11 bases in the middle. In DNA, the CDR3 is TGTGCCAGCAGCCCGACAGTGGGTGAAAAACTGTTTTTT. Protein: CASSPTVGEKLFF.

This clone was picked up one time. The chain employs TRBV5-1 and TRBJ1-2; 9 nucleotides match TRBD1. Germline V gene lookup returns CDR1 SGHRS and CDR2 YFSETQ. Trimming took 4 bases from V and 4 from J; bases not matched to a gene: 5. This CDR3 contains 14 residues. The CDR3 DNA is TGCGCCAGCAGCCCAGACAGGGGGAGCTATGGCTACACCTTC. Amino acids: CASSPDRGSYGYTF.

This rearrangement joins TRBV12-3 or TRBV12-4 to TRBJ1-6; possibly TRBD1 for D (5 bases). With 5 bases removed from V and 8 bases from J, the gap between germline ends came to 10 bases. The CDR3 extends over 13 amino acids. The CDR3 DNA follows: TGTGCCAGCAGTGAGACAGTCTATTCACCCCTCCACTTT. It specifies CASSETVYSPLHF.

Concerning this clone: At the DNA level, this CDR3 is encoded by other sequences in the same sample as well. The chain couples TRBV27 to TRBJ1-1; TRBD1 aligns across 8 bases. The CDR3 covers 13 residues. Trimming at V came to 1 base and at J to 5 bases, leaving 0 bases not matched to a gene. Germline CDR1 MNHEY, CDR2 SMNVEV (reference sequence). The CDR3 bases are TGTGCCAGCAGTTTATACAGGGGGACTGAAGCTTTCTTT. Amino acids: CASSLYRGTEAFF.

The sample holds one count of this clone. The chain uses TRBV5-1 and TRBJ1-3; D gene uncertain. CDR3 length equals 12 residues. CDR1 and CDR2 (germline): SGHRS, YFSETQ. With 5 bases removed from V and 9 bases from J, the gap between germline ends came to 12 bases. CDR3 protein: CASRALGGTIYF. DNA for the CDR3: TGCGCCAGCAGGGCTTTGGGAGGCACCATATATTTT.

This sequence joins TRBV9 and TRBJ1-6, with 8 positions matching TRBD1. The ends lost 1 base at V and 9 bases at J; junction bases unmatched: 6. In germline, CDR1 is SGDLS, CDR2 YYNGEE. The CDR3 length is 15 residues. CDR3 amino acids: CASSVMTGERSPLHF. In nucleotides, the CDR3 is TGTGCCAGCAGCGTAATGACAGGGGAACGTTCACCCCTCCACTTT.

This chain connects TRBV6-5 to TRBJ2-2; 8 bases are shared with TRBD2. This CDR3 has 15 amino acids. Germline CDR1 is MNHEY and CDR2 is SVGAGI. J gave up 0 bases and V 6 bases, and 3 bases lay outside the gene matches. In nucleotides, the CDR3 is TGTGCCAGCAGCCGGGGGGGGACGAACACCGGGGAGCTGTTTTTT. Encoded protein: CASSRGGTNTGELFF.